What follows is one T cell receptor beta chain and its context. This sample stems from a study of blood T cell repertoires in COVID-19. The overall study: Samples taken during acute and convalescent COVID-19 were collected in the United States, Italy and Spain. PBMCs, B-cell-depleted T cells, or T cells provided the cDNA or gDNA that made up the material.

As processed by the authors: Nucleated cell number was recorded as an estimate derived from reference gene primer amplification. TCRdb's table, derived via immunoSEQ multiplex PCR, lists solely in-frame clones and lacks some. That table is the source of V, J and clone size, and D and trimming were worked out from the DNA. The sample lists 90,000 to 120,000 clones, approximately 90% seen once, with under 7% in the top ten. The CDR3 loop spans 16 amino acids. Deletions cut 4 bases from V and 4 bases from J, with 19 bases between. Germline CDR1 SNHLY, CDR2 FYNNEI. The receptor's source is a man in his forties or fifties with active or convalescent COVID-19. Sample: peripheral blood. The chain uses TRBV2 and TRBJ1-1; possible D gene TRBD1, 6 bases. The CDR3: CASSVGGGGPSTEAFF. The CDR3 DNA reads as TGTGCCAGCAGTGTCGGAGGGGGGGGTCCTAGCACTGAAGCTTTCTTT.